This entry is about one TCR beta chain. Assay used: immunoSEQ multiplex PCR; TCRdb lists only in-frame clones, some missing. The sample has around 250,000 clones, approximately 86% seen once; the top ten hold 3.1%. These data belong to a study of blood T cell repertoires in COVID-19. CDR1 and CDR2 from the germline V gene are SGHRS and YFSETQ. The CDR3 is 14 amino acids. Losses at the gene ends were 0 bases for V and 10 bases for J; bases not matched to a gene: 9. The receptor comes from a woman younger than 35 with acute or convalescent COVID-19. The specimen sequenced was peripheral blood. The rearrangement links TRBV5-1 to TRBJ1-2; TRBD1 aligns across 7 bases. CDR3 coding DNA: TGCGCCAGCAGCTTGGGACAGGGTGTCGTTGACTACACCTTC. This codes for CASSLGQGVVDYTF.